The 19 T cell receptor beta chains listed next were all sequenced from one sample in a study of T cells in Graves' hyperthyroidism and ophthalmopathy. The TCR beta CDR3 regions underwent amplification using RNA transcripts as the source. Primed by the HTBI set, a first-round RT-PCR was run on the TCR CDR3. TCRdb used MiXCR to reprocess the multiplex PCR reads, holding one entry per CDR3 protein. Among about 570,000 distinct CDR3 sequences listed, under 60% were seen once. Input material: peripheral blood or thyroid tissue (not recorded which). The source is an adult woman with Graves' disease, either hyperthyroidism or ophthalmopathy (not recorded which).

V usage is TRBV29-1 and J usage is TRBJ1-4; D may be TRBD1 (5 bases). The length of the CDR3 is 12 residues. The V end lost 4 bases, the J end lost 7 bases, and 10 bases lay between the germline ends. Germline lookup yields CDR1 SQVTM and CDR2 ANQGSEA. Here the CDR3 DNA reads TGCAGCGTTGGGTCGACAGCTGAAAAACTGTTTTTT. Amino acids: CSVGSTAEKLFF.

About this clonotype: A read error may be the cause here, since a much bigger clone is one base away. The V and J genes are TRBV6-7 and TRBJ2-5; the match to TRBD1 covers 10 bases. TRBV6-7 is recorded as an ORF, its role being uncertain. This CDR3 is 15 amino acids long. J was trimmed by 5 bases and V by 10 bases; bases with no gene match: 13. CDR3 DNA: TGTGCCATCACGCCGGGACAGGGGATGATGGAGACCCAGTACTTC. Translating it yields CAITPGQGMMETQYF.

This clonotype was seen a few times. Lacking the conserved final phenylalanine or tryptophan, this CDR3 likely reflects a read error. The DNA is left out, because the CDR3 cannot be placed on it with certainty; the CDR3 is given as TCRdb lists it. V is TRBV7-8 and J is TRBJ1-1. The CDR3 spans 10 residues, counting both ends. Germline-derived CDR1 and CDR2 are SGHVS and FQNEAQ. The CDR3 loop reads CASSGTSVLS.

This clonotype has a count of ten or more. The genes are TRBV5-1 and TRBJ2-7; maybe TRBD2 (6 bases). This CDR3 region has 16 residues. V was cut by 1 base and J by 2 bases, with 16 bases left in between. Germline V CDR1 and CDR2: SGHRS, YFSETQ. Here the CDR3 DNA reads TGCGCCAGCAGCTTGAAGTCTAGCGTTCCTACCTACGAGCAGTACTTC. Translation gives CASSLKSSVPTYEQYF.

Many counts were recorded for this clonotype. The chain carries TRBV27 and TRBJ1-6, with D hard to call. The V gene's germline CDR1 is MNHEY and CDR2 SMNVEV (reference sequence). This CDR3 spans 14 amino acids. V lost 8 bases and J lost 8, with 16 bases in between. The CDR3 loop is CASGRTVSDSPLHF. DNA for the CDR3: TGTGCCAGCGGGCGGACGGTTAGTGATTCACCCCTCCACTTT.

This chain connects TRBV5-1 to TRBJ2-7; 9 bases agree with TRBD2. The J segment lost 2 bases and the V segment lost 2 bases, leaving 5 bases of the junction unmatched. The CDR3 contains 15 residues. Germline V CDR1 and CDR2: SGHRS, YFSETQ. CDR3 amino acids: CASSFSAGGTYEQYF. The CDR3 DNA sequence: TGCGCCAGCAGCTTCTCTGCGGGAGGGACCTACGAGCAGTACTTC.

This clonotype was recorded once. The rearrangement links TRBV19 to TRBJ1-6; 9 nucleotides line up with TRBD1. The trim removed 5 bases at V and 7 bases at J, leaving 9 bases unmatched. From germline, CDR1 is LNHDA and CDR2 SQIVND (reference sequence). The CDR3 contains 16 residues. The CDR3 coding sequence is TGTGCCAGTAGTCTCCGGACAGGGGCAGCGAATTCACCCCTCCACTTT. Residues: CASSLRTGAANSPLHF.

In this sample, this clonotype turned up many times. The chain couples TRBV6-5 to TRBJ1-2; D gene uncertain. Trimming took 5 bases from V and 5 from J, leaving 12 bases between them. Germline V gene lookup returns CDR1 MNHEY and CDR2 SVGAGI. The CDR3 is 13 residues long. The chain's CDR3 is CASSGRSAYGYTF. Written as DNA, the CDR3 is TGTGCCAGCAGTGGCAGGTCTGCGTATGGCTACACCTTC.

Ten or more counts support this clonotype. The rearrangement uses TRBV29-1 and TRBJ1-1; D is ambiguous. The V gene lost 5 bases and the J gene lost 6 bases, with 13 bases spanning the gap. Germline V gene data show CDR1 as SQVTM and CDR2 as ANQGSEA. The length of the CDR3 is 12 residues. The CDR3 nucleotides read TGCAGCGTTATCCTTAGATGGCCTGAAGCTTTCTTT. Protein: CSVILRWPEAFF. Combining the CDR3 with reference TRBV29-1 and TRBJ1-1 gives the whole variable domain SAVISQKPSRDICQRGTSLTIQCQVDSQVTMMFWYRQQPGQSLTLIATANQGSEATYESGFVIDKFPISRPNLTFSTLTVSNMSPEDSSIYLCSVILRWPEAFFGQGTRLTVV.

In regard to this clonotype: This may stem from a read error, because a much larger clone lies one nucleotide away. The chain uses TRBV7-9 and TRBJ1-1; tentatively, D is TRBD1 (5 bases). CDR1 is SEHNR and CDR2 is FQNEAQ in the germline V gene (reference sequence). The CDR3 spans 15 residues. V was cut by 1 base and J by 4 bases, with 13 bases left in between. The DNA for the CDR3 is TGTGCCAGCAGCTTAGATTGGGGGGGGTTCACTGAAGCTTTCTTT. This encodes CASSLDWGGFTEAFF.

The V gene is TRBV19, the J gene TRBJ2-7, with D unresolved. Deletions cut 0 bases from V and 3 bases from J, with 12 bases between. The germline CDR1 and CDR2 sequences are LNHDA and SQIVND (reference sequence). The CDR3 covers 15 residues. The CDR3 sequence is CASSIDLRLDYEQYF. CDR3 nucleotide sequence: TGTGCCAGTAGTATAGATCTCAGGCTGGACTACGAGCAGTACTTC.

This clonotype was observed at least ten times. This rearrangement joins TRBV7-2 to TRBJ1-2, with D tentatively TRBD1 (6 bases). Deletions cut 5 bases from V and 4 bases from J, with 14 bases between. This CDR3 has 14 residues. The V gene's germline CDR1 is SGHTA and CDR2 FQGNSA. The CDR3 spells CASSTGGASYGYTF. The CDR3, as DNA: TGTGCCAGCAGCACGGGGGGGGCGTCCTATGGCTACACCTTC. Full variable domain (remainder filled in from reference TRBV7-2 and TRBJ1-2): GAGVSQSPSNKVTEKGKDVELRCDPISGHTALYWYRQSLGQGLEFLIYFQGNSAPDKSGLPSDRFSAERTGGSVSTLTIQRTQQEDSAVYLCASSTGGASYGYTFGSGTRLTVV.

V and J are TRBV7-8 and TRBJ1-2; TRBD1 matches at 8 bases. This CDR3 is built from 13 residues. J lost 6 bases, V lost 0 bases, and 0 bases had no gene match. Germline V gene sequence: CDR1 SGHVS, CDR2 FQNEAQ. The CDR3 region is CASSLADRDGYTF. The CDR3 DNA follows: TGTGCCAGCAGCTTAGCGGACAGGGATGGCTACACCTTC.

In its sample, this clonotype was seen a few times. The V call is TRBV30, the J call TRBJ1-1; possibly TRBD1 for D (5 bases). Germline CDR1 and CDR2: GTSNPN and SVGIG (reference sequence). The CDR3 loop spans 13 amino acids. Trimming pared 1 base from V and 4 bases from J, leaving 10 bases between. The CDR3 loop reads CAWSGTRGTEAFF. Here the CDR3 DNA reads TGTGCCTGGAGTGGTACGAGGGGCACTGAAGCTTTCTTT.

The V and J genes are TRBV7-9 and TRBJ2-5; unclear D gene. The ends were cut back, 3 bases at V and 10 bases at J, with 15 bases in the middle. Germline V gene sequence: CDR1 SEHNR, CDR2 FQNEAQ (reference sequence). The CDR3 has 13 amino acids. The DNA of the CDR3 is TGTGCCAGCAGCTTTCCGGGCTATGGCAACCAGTACTTC. Translated: CASSFPGYGNQYF.

This clonotype was detected a few times. The chain is built from TRBV6-2 or TRBV6-3 and TRBJ2-7; possible D gene TRBD1, 6 bases. Germline V lookup: CDR1 MNHEY, CDR2 SVGEGT. This CDR3 has 16 amino acids. V lost 5 bases, J lost 3 bases, and 20 bases lay in between. CDR3 sequence: CASSTSRYRDNYEQYF. CDR3 nucleotide sequence: TGTGCCAGCAGTACTTCTCGATACCGGGACAACTACGAGCAGTACTTC.

At least ten counts were recorded for this clonotype. The chain employs TRBV7-6 and TRBJ2-7; TRBD2 matches 12 bases. V trimming: 6 bases; J trimming: 4 bases; junction bases outside the gene matches: 10. Germline CDR1 and CDR2: SGHVS and FNYEAQ. The CDR3 has 16 amino acids. The CDR3 is CASRPLTSGRSYEQYF. The CDR3 coding sequence is TGTGCCAGCAGACCACTTACTAGCGGGAGGAGTTACGAGCAGTACTTC. Complete variable domain (other parts from reference TRBV7-6 and TRBJ2-7): GAGVSQSPRYKVTKRGQDVALRCDPISGHVSLYWYRQALGQGPEFLTYFNYEAQQDKSGLPNDRFSAERPEGSISTLTIQRTEQRDSAMYRCASRPLTSGRSYEQYFGPGTRLTVT.

Regarding this clonotype: A much larger clone differs from this one at a single base, so this may be a read error. The chain couples TRBV30 to TRBJ1-2, with 7 bases fitting TRBD1. This CDR3 contains 12 residues. Per the germline V gene, CDR1 is GTSNPN and CDR2 is SVGIG (reference sequence). In DNA, the CDR3 is TGTGCCTGCACCGGGACAGAGTGGGGCTGCACCTTC. The encoded protein is CACTGTEWGCTF.

This clonotype was detected only a few times. Relative to the germline gene, one junction end is altered; a read error may explain this. This chain connects TRBV7-3 to TRBJ1-1; D might be TRBD1 (5 bases). CDR3 length equals 13 residues. The germline V gene has CDR1 SGHTA and CDR2 FQGTGA. CDR3 in DNA: TGCGCCAGCAGCCCGGGGGGAGCGGATGAAGCTTTCTTT. Translating gives CASSPGGADEAFF. Using reference TRBV7-3 and TRBJ1-1 for the parts outside the CDR3, the full variable domain is GAGVSQTPSNKVTEKGKYVELRCDPISGHTALYWYRQSLGQGPEFLIYFQGTGAADDSGLPNDRFFAVRPEGSVSTLKIQRTERGDSAVYLCASSPGGADEAFFGQGTRLTVV.